The 32 T cell receptor beta chains below all came from one sample that was sequenced in a study of breast tumors, draining lymph nodes, adjacent tissues. Axillary draining lymph nodes of breast cancer patients supplied the node samples. TCRdb re-called the multiplex PCR reads through MiXCR, storing one row per CDR3 protein. Of about 170,000 distinct CDR3 sequences in the sample, approximately 33% were seen once. Sequencing used axillary lymph node tissue. These TCRs come from a female donor with breast cancer. Some clones in this sample may be carry-over from other donors' samples.

This clonotype was seen repeatedly, ten times or more. This chain links TRBV5-6 with TRBJ2-6; no definite D call. CDR3 size: 17 residues. Germline V gene lookup returns CDR1 SGHDT and CDR2 YYEEEE. V was shortened by 4 bases and J by 0 bases, with 14 bases between the two germline ends. CDR3 coding DNA: TGTGCCAGCAGCCAACGACTGAAGGACTCTGGGGCCAACGTCCTGACTTTC. It is translated as CASSQRLKDSGANVLTF.

This clonotype was picked up many times. The chain links TRBV6-5 to TRBJ1-2; D is undetermined. Trimming cost V 0 bases and J 5 bases, with 13 bases left between them. Germline V gene lookup returns CDR1 MNHEY and CDR2 SVGAGI. This CDR3 is built from 15 residues. CDR3 residues: CASSYSNPTAYGYTF. In DNA form, the CDR3 reads TGTGCCAGCAGTTACTCGAACCCGACTGCGTATGGCTACACCTTC.

This clonotype was seen many times. V and J are TRBV29-1 and TRBJ2-7; D is possibly TRBD2 (6 bases). The CDR3 extends over 15 amino acids. Per the germline V gene, CDR1 is SQVTM and CDR2 is ANQGSEA. V lost 4 bases to trimming and J lost 3 bases, with 19 bases between them. The DNA of the CDR3 is TGCAGCGTTGTTTTATACTGGGACTTTCACTACGAGCAGTACTTC. Amino acids: CSVVLYWDFHYEQYF.

CDR3 DNA: TGTGCCAGCAGCGAGGGGACAGGTGGAAACACCGGGGAGCTGTTTTTT. It codes for CASSEGTGGNTGELFF. This chain links TRBV9 with TRBJ2-2; 8 bases align to TRBD1. The length of the CDR3 is 16 residues. The germline gives CDR1 SGDLS, CDR2 YYNGEE. After removal of 3 bases from V and 2 bases from J, the junction contained 6 bases not matched to a gene.

This clonotype turned up a few times. This sequence joins TRBV6-5 and TRBJ1-2; 8 bases agree with TRBD1. Germline CDR1 and CDR2: MNHEY and SVGAGI. After removal of 2 bases from V and 8 bases from J, the junction contained 7 bases not matched to a gene. The CDR3 extends over 14 amino acids. CDR3 sequence (DNA): TGTGCCAGCAGTTACGGTGGACAGGGAAAAGGCTACACCTTC. Translating it yields CASSYGGQGKGYTF.

This clonotype was counted between two and nine times. The V call is TRBV5-4, the J call TRBJ1-1; D is perhaps TRBD1 (6 bases). V was trimmed by 4 bases and J by 8 bases, leaving 15 bases between them. CDR3 length equals 13 residues. Germline CDR1 and CDR2: SGHNT and YYREEE (reference sequence). The CDR3 loop is CASSERQVAEAFF. The DNA for the CDR3 is TGTGCCAGCAGCGAGCGACAGGTAGCGGAAGCTTTCTTT.

For this clonotype: A single base separates this from a much larger clone, so it may be a read error. The DNA of the CDR3 is TGCGCCAGCAGCCAAGAGAGAAGTTACAATGAGCAGTTCTTC. Protein product: CASSQERSYNEQFF. The chain couples TRBV4-1 to TRBJ2-1; no firm D call. V was cut by 0 bases and J by 4 bases, with 7 bases left in between. Germline V lookup: CDR1 MGHRA, CDR2 YSYEKL. The CDR3 consists of 14 residues.

This clonotype was seen ten or more times. The chain has TRBV20-1 and TRBJ2-5, with 7 nucleotides matching TRBD1. Unmatched junction bases numbered 8, after V lost 5 bases and J lost 5 bases. In germline, CDR1 is DFQATT, CDR2 SNEGSKA (reference sequence). This CDR3 comprises 13 residues. The CDR3 DNA sequence: TGCAGTGCTGACACAGGGGTGGGGGAGACCCAGTACTTC. It specifies CSADTGVGETQYF.

This clonotype was observed many times. The genes are TRBV4-3 and TRBJ2-5, with a weak D call TRBD1 (6 bases). Trimming cost V 4 bases and J 2 bases, with 14 bases left between them. Germline V gene sequence: CDR1 LGHNA, CDR2 YSLEER. CDR3 length equals 15 residues. CDR3 coding DNA: TGCGCCAGCAGCCGCCTCGGGACAATACAAGAGACCCAGTACTTC. Translated: CASSRLGTIQETQYF.

This clonotype appeared many times. The genes are TRBV10-1 and TRBJ2-3; D gene unclear. Germline CDR1 and CDR2: WNHNN and SYGVQD (reference sequence). This CDR3 has 15 residues. The V end lost 0 bases, the J end lost 0 bases, and 7 bases lay between the germline ends. In nucleotides, the CDR3 is TGCGCCAGCAGTGAGTCGTCTGGGAGCACAGATACGCAGTATTTT. Protein product: CASSESSGSTDTQYF.

In the case of this clonotype: With a much larger clone just one base away, this may be a read error. This rearrangement joins TRBV18 to TRBJ2-1; no definite D call. Germline CDR1 is KGHSH and CDR2 is LQKENI. There are 15 residues in the CDR3. The CDR3 nucleotides are TGTGCCAGCTCACCTGAGACGGATCCCTACAATGCGCAGTTCTTC. Translated: CASSPETDPYNAQFF.

This clonotype showed up just a few times. A much larger clone differs from this one at a single base, so this may be a read error. The V call is TRBV9, the J call TRBJ2-5, with D tentatively TRBD1 (6 bases). The CDR3 is 15 amino acids. CDR1 is SGDLS, CDR2 YYNGEE, per germline. CDR3 residues: CASSVEGDPQETPYF. CDR3 nucleotide sequence: TGTGCCAGCAGCGTAGAGGGGGATCCCCAAGAGACCCCGTACTTC.

V and J are TRBV20-1 and TRBJ2-7; 12 nucleotides line up with TRBD2. The trim removed 6 bases at V and 3 bases at J, leaving 9 bases unmatched. Germline V lookup: CDR1 DFQATT, CDR2 SNEGSKA (reference sequence). This CDR3 contains 15 residues. CDR3 protein: CSATRTSGADYEQYF. The CDR3 nucleotides are TGCAGTGCCACCAGGACTAGCGGGGCCGACTACGAGCAGTACTTC.

This clonotype was found a few times. The V gene is TRBV29-1, the J gene TRBJ1-2; 7 nucleotides align to TRBD1. The CDR3 is 11 residues long. The germline V gene has CDR1 SQVTM and CDR2 ANQGSEA. J lost 8 bases, V lost 7 bases, and 7 bases had no gene match. The chain's CDR3 is CSGKGGNGYTF. In DNA form, the CDR3 reads TGCAGCGGCAAAGGGGGCAACGGCTACACCTTC.

This clonotype was recorded at least ten times. This CDR3 is CASSDWGTGANVLTF. The DNA of the CDR3 is TGTGCCAGCAGTGATTGGGGGACTGGGGCCAACGTCCTGACTTTC. J is TRBJ2-6 and V is TRBV2; D may match TRBD1 or TRBD2 (5 bases each). Trimming removed 3 bases from V and 2 bases from J, with 8 bases in between. The CDR3 loop spans 15 amino acids. Germline V gives CDR1 SNHLY, CDR2 FYNNEI.

The chain links TRBV2 to TRBJ1-5; D gene uncertain. Trimming shortened V by 9 bases and J by 5 bases, and 14 bases separated the two germline ends. The CDR3 is made up of 13 amino acids. CDR1 is SNHLY, CDR2 FYNNEI, per germline. CDR3 in DNA: TGTGCCAGGGGTTCGCTAAGGGATCAGCCCCAGCATTTT. This encodes CARGSLRDQPQHF.

This clonotype was detected ten times or more. The genes are TRBV7-2 and TRBJ2-7; 10 nucleotides match TRBD2. Germline CDR1 SGHTA, CDR2 FQGNSA. This CDR3 is 15 amino acids long. With 5 bases clipped from V and 1 base from J, the junction kept 5 bases outside the gene matches. The DNA of the CDR3 is TGTGCCAGCAGCCGTCAAGCGGGAGGGTCCTACGAGCAGTACTTC. It yields the protein CASSRQAGGSYEQYF.

At least ten counts were recorded for this clonotype. The gene calls are TRBV12-3 or TRBV12-4 and TRBJ2-2; TRBD2 aligns across 10 bases. With V trimmed by 7 bases and J by 7 bases, 9 bases remained unmatched. This CDR3 comprises 15 residues. The CDR3 sequence: CASMGGQRGGGELFF. The CDR3 nucleotides are TGTGCCAGCATGGGGGGTCAGCGGGGGGGCGGGGAGCTGTTTTTT.

Remarks on this clonotype: A read error is possible here, since a much larger clone lies one base away. The rearrangement uses TRBV18 and TRBJ2-1, with 7 positions matching TRBD1. The CDR3 spans 13 residues. CDR1 and CDR2 from the germline V gene are KGHSH and LQKENI. CDR3 region: CASSIRQGDEQLF. Here the CDR3 DNA reads TGTGCCAGCTCAATCCGACAGGGCGATGAGCAGCTCTTC.

Worth noting for this clonotype: A read error is possible here, since a much larger clone lies one base away. CDR3 protein: CSARGVGEQSF. The CDR3 nucleotides are TGCAGTGCCAGGGGAGTTGGGGAGCAGTCCTTC. V is TRBV20-1 and J is TRBJ2-7, with D maybe TRBD1 (6 bases). The CDR3 consists of 11 residues. Germline V CDR1 and CDR2: DFQATT, SNEGSKA (reference sequence).

This clonotype was detected many times. This chain joins TRBV6-1 and TRBJ2-5; 7 bases agree with TRBD2. The V segment lost 10 bases and the J segment 4 bases; nucleotides outside the gene matches: 12. The length of the CDR3 is 14 residues. CDR1 is MNHNS, CDR2 SASEGT, per germline. CDR3 in DNA: TGTGCCACCACGAAGGGGCGGGAGCGAGAGACCCAGTACTTC. Protein sequence: CATTKGRERETQYF.

Remarks on this clonotype: This may stem from a read error, because a much larger clone lies one nucleotide away. The chain is built from TRBV6-1 and TRBJ1-4; tentatively, D is TRBD1 (5 bases). The CDR3 is 15 amino acids. Germline V gene data show CDR1 as MNHNS and CDR2 as SASEGT. The CDR3 is CASNESSGINEKLFF. The CDR3 bases are TGTGCCAGCAATGAATCCTCAGGGATTAATGAAAAACTGTTTTTT.

This clonotype was counted ten times or more. The chain joins TRBV7-9 to TRBJ1-2, with 8 bases lining up with TRBD1. Germline values: CDR1 SEHNR, CDR2 FQNEAQ (reference sequence). CDR3 length equals 14 residues. Trimming removed 5 bases from V and 2 bases from J; junction bases left unmatched: 4. CDR3 sequence: CASSLTGGNYGYTF. CDR3 coding DNA: TGTGCCAGCAGCCTAACAGGGGGAAACTATGGCTACACCTTC.

This chain links TRBV12-3 or TRBV12-4 with TRBJ1-3; 7 bases map to TRBD1. This CDR3 comprises 13 residues. V lost 2 bases, J lost 7 bases, and 2 bases stayed unmatched. The CDR3 DNA reads TGTGCCAGCAGTTTAAAACAGGGGAACACCATATATTTT. It encodes CASSLKQGNTIYF.

This clonotype was seen at least ten times. The chain is built from TRBV29-1 and TRBJ2-7; 9 bases match TRBD1. The CDR3 has 13 amino acids. V shed 7 bases and J 0 bases; nucleotides not matched to a gene: 4. Per germline, CDR1 SQVTM and CDR2 ANQGSEA. CDR3 nucleotides: TGCAGCGCACAGGGGGCGGCCTCCTACGAGCAGTACTTC. Protein: CSAQGAASYEQYF.

In its sample, this clonotype was seen many times. The chain links TRBV5-6 to TRBJ2-7; the match to TRBD1 covers 10 bases. Germline CDR1 reads SGHDT; CDR2 reads YYEEEE. The CDR3 consists of 13 residues. The ends lost 4 bases at V and 6 bases at J; junction bases unmatched: 4. This chain's CDR3 is CASSPGQGSEQYF. CDR3 in DNA: TGTGCCAGCAGCCCGGGACAGGGGTCCGAGCAGTACTTC.

The sample holds many counts of this clonotype. The chain combines TRBV15 with TRBJ2-5; no firm D call. This CDR3 region has 12 residues. Germline values: CDR1 LNHNV, CDR2 YYDKDF (reference sequence). Trimming cost V 5 bases and J 1 base, with 5 bases left between them. The CDR3 bases are TGTGCCACCAGCCCGGCCCAAGAGACCCAGTACTTC. Its protein is CATSPAQETQYF.

The sample holds many counts of this clonotype. V usage is TRBV20-1 and J usage is TRBJ1-1, with D possibly matching TRBD1 (5 bases). The V and J ends lost 1 base and 5 bases respectively, with 11 bases between them. The CDR3 runs 13 residues. The germline CDR1 and CDR2 sequences are DFQATT and SNEGSKA (reference sequence). This chain's CDR3 is CSARAIWGTEAFF. The CDR3 DNA follows: TGCAGTGCTAGAGCTATATGGGGGACTGAAGCTTTCTTT.

This clonotype was seen ten or more times. The J gene is TRBJ1-5, the V gene TRBV11-2, with 9 bases fitting TRBD1. The CDR3 runs to 15 residues. Per germline, CDR1 SGHAT and CDR2 FQNNGV. Unmatched junction bases numbered 0, after V lost 1 base and J lost 2 bases. The DNA for the CDR3 is TGTGCCAGCAGCTTAGGGACAGGGGGCAATCAGCCCCAGCATTTT. This codes for CASSLGTGGNQPQHF. The full variable domain, rest sourced from reference TRBV11-2 and TRBJ1-5, is EAGVAQSPRYKIIEKRQSVAFWCNPISGHATLYWYQQILGQGPKLLIQFQNNGVVDDSQLPKDRFSAERLKGVDSTLKIQPAKLEDSAVYLCASSLGTGGNQPQHFGDGTRLSIL.

Ten or more counts support this clonotype. V and J are TRBV28 and TRBJ1-4, with D unclear. The better agreement between TRBJ2-2 and the DNA end casts doubt on the J call. CDR3 length equals 11 residues. Germline assignment: CDR1 MDHEN and CDR2 SYDVKM. CDR3 sequence (DNA): TGTGCCAGCAGTTTTCTCCTGGAGCTGTTTTTT. It yields the protein CASSFLLELFF.

A word on this clonotype: The CDR3 carries no conserved terminal phenylalanine or tryptophan, so it likely arises from a read error. The gene calls are TRBV30 and TRBJ2-2; no firm D call. The DNA end lines up better with TRBJ1-1; the J call may be wrong. This CDR3 region has 12 residues. Per the germline V gene, CDR1 is GTSNPN and CDR2 is SVGIG (reference sequence). In nucleotides, the CDR3 is TGTGCCTGGAGTTTGGAGCGTAACGAAGCTTTCCTT. Its protein is CAWSLERNEAFL.

This clonotype has a count of ten or more. The CDR3 DNA sequence: TGCAGCGTTCGACAGGGGGCTAGCTATGGCTACACCTTC. Its protein is CSVRQGASYGYTF. J is TRBJ1-2 and V is TRBV29-1; 10 positions match TRBD1. CDR1 is SQVTM, CDR2 ANQGSEA, per germline. This CDR3 has 13 amino acids. After removal of 5 bases from V and 4 bases from J, the junction contained 4 bases not matched to a gene.